A selection of T cell receptor beta chains follows, all from one sample in a study of cytomegalovirus exposure and HLA in healthy donors. Generated by immunoSEQ multiplex PCR, the TCRdb table keeps only in-frame clones and is missing some. The table shows 350,000 or so clones, with about nine tenths occurring only once. Input material: PBMCs. These receptors all come from a woman younger than 30 in good health and CMV-seronegative. The CDR3 runs from the conserved cysteine through the conserved F or W. D genes are given only for firm matches. Clone size appears in some rows only: once, few, many, or a class for an expanded clone.

D gene	clone size	J gene	V gene	CDR3 protein	CDR3 DNA
TRBD1	-	TRBJ2-7	TRBV28	CATRQGAYEQYF	TGTGCCACGCGACAGGGAGCCTACGAGCAGTACTTC
-	-	TRBJ2-5	TRBV2	CASSAGSYQETQYF	TGTGCCAGCAGTGCGGGGTCGTACCAAGAGACCCAGTACTTC
TRBD2	once	TRBJ2-3	TRBV9	CASSDSGRTADTQYF	TGTGCCAGCAGCGATAGCGGGAGGACCGCAGATACGCAGTATTTT
TRBD1	-	TRBJ2-1	TRBV25-1	CASSAQGALNNEQFF	TGTGCCAGCAGTGCCCAGGGGGCTTTAAACAATGAGCAGTTCTTC
TRBD1	once	TRBJ2-7	TRBV7-9	CASSQRDSSYEQYF	TGTGCCAGCAGCCAACGGGACAGCTCCTACGAGCAGTACTTC
TRBD2	many	TRBJ2-7	TRBV6-5	CASSHGTRGSYEQYF	TGTGCCAGCAGTCACGGGACTAGAGGGTCCTACGAGCAGTACTTC
-	-	TRBJ1-3	TRBV7-8	CASSPRSGNTIYF	TGTGCCAGCAGCCCGCGCTCTGGAAACACCATATATTTT
-	-	TRBJ1-4	TRBV20-1	CSAYREKLFF	TGCAGTGCCTATCGAGAAAAACTGTTTTTT
-	-	TRBJ1-1	TRBV28	CASSSPREGNTEAFF	TGTGCCAGCAGTTCCCCCAGGGAGGGGAACACTGAAGCTTTCTTT
-	-	TRBJ1-5	TRBV6-5	CASRAGTFGPQHF	TGTGCCAGCCGGGCCGGGACTTTCGGGCCCCAGCATTTT
TRBD2	-	TRBJ2-7	TRBV29-1	CSVRLAGDYEQYF	TGCAGCGTGCGACTAGCGGGAGACTACGAGCAGTACTTC
TRBD1	once	TRBJ2-7	TRBV7-9	CASEGAGIPYEQYF	TGTGCCAGCGAGGGGGCAGGGATCCCCTACGAGCAGTACTTC
TRBD2	-	TRBJ2-7	TRBV5-1	CASSSGTSGTYEQYF	TGCGCCAGCAGCTCAGGGACTAGCGGGACCTACGAGCAGTACTTC
TRBD1	-	TRBJ1-1	TRBV29-1	CSAGGQGATEAFF	TGCAGCGCCGGGGGACAGGGGGCCACTGAAGCTTTCTTT
TRBD1	-	TRBJ1-4	TRBV5-1	CASSPGQGRATNEKLFF	TGCGCCAGCAGCCCAGGACAGGGCCGTGCAACTAATGAAAAACTGTTTTTT
-	-	TRBJ2-5	TRBV28	CASLAGAGLRAKGTQYF	TGTGCCAGCTTAGCAGGTGCGGGACTCAGGGCAAAGGGGACCCAGTACTTC
TRBD2	-	TRBJ2-7	TRBV27	CASSLYGTSGAYEQYF	TGTGCCAGCAGTTTATATGGGACTAGCGGTGCCTACGAGCAGTACTTC
TRBD2	-	TRBJ2-7	TRBV27	CASSLYGAGGGEQYF	TGTGCCAGCAGTTTATACGGCGCGGGGGGAGGTGAGCAGTACTTC
-	-	TRBJ2-7	TRBV19	CASSIGGESYEQYF	TGTGCCAGTAGTATAGGAGGCGAATCCTACGAGCAGTACTTC
-	-	TRBJ2-1	TRBV11-2	CASSKDIYEQFF	TGTGCCAGCAGCAAGGACATCTATGAGCAGTTCTTC
-	few	TRBJ2-1	TRBV30	CAGGWSDEQFF	TGTGCCGGGGGGTGGAGCGATGAGCAGTTCTTC
-	-	TRBJ2-5	TRBV7-2	CASSQGTGTFFVETQYF	TGTGCCAGCAGCCAGGGAACAGGGACGTTTTTTGTGGAGACCCAGTACTTC
-	-	TRBJ2-3	TRBV28	CASSLAGPTDTQYF	TGTGCCAGCAGTTTAGCGGGACCCACAGATACGCAGTATTTT
TRBD1	-	TRBJ1-5	TRBV5-1	CASSPEGQGNQPQHF	TGCGCCAGCAGCCCCGAGGGACAGGGCAATCAGCCCCAGCATTTT
-	few	TRBJ2-5	TRBV7-3	CASSPSRGRETQYF	TGTGCCAGCAGCCCCTCCAGGGGTAGGGAGACCCAGTACTTC
TRBD1	-	TRBJ2-7	TRBV28	CASSPQGKPYEQYF	TGTGCCAGCAGCCCACAGGGGAAACCTTACGAGCAGTACTTC